This note documents a single T cell receptor beta chain sequence. In germline, CDR1 is MGHRA, CDR2 YSYEKL. The CDR3 extends over 16 amino acids. Unmatched junction bases numbered 12, after V lost 3 bases and J lost 7 bases. This sample stems from a study of spatial heterogeneity in lung cancer. Noted time point: blood at routine non-recurrence follow-up after resection. TCRdb independently ran MiXCR on the 5' RACE reads; one entry per CDR3 protein. The sample contains 85,000 to 100,000 distinct CDR3 sequences, approximately 19% of which appear only once. This sequence was found in a male donor with early-stage non-small cell lung cancer. This chain links TRBV4-1 with TRBJ2-7; 10 nucleotides agree with TRBD1. The sequences come from PBMCs, collected at follow-up. The CDR3 bases are TGCGCCAGCAGCCACGCAACAGACAGGGGGCGTCGGGAGCAGTACTTC. Translating it yields CASSHATDRGRREQYF.